Listed here are 21 T cell receptor beta chains from one sample, sequenced in a study of healthy donors' naive CD4 and CD8 T cells. A linear amplification protocol produced the TCR libraries from 500 ng of total RNA. TCRdb reanalysed the reads using MiXCR and keeps one entry per CDR3 protein. This table holds 150,000 to 200,000 distinct CDR3 sequences, around 74% found once. The sample comprised naive CD4+ and CD8+ T cells sorted from blood, pooled from several donors. All receptors derive from a pool of human donors in good health; the sample pools cells from several healthy donors.

CDR3: CATSEVSSNEQFF. The CDR3 nucleotides are TGTGCCACCAGTGAGGTCTCTTCTAATGAGCAGTTCTTC. The chain uses TRBV24-1 and TRBJ2-1; D ambiguous. V was cut by 4 bases and J by 7 bases, with 10 bases left in between. Germline V CDR1 and CDR2: KGHDR, SFDVKD. The CDR3 loop spans 13 amino acids.

V gene TRBV27 combines with J gene TRBJ2-3, with 9 bases lining up with TRBD2. The length of the CDR3 is 16 residues. The germline V gene encodes CDR1 MNHEY and CDR2 SMNVEV (reference sequence). V trimming: 5 bases; J trimming: 2 bases; junction bases outside the gene matches: 8. CDR3 amino acids: CASSPVSGGYTDTQYF. Here the CDR3 DNA reads TGTGCCAGCAGTCCAGTTAGCGGGGGCTACACAGATACGCAGTATTTT.

This clonotype showed up just once. The chain recombines TRBV30 with TRBJ2-2; TRBD1 is a possible D gene (5 bases). Deletions cut 4 bases from V and 2 bases from J, with 17 bases between. Germline V gives CDR1 GTSNPN, CDR2 SVGIG (reference sequence). The CDR3 extends over 16 amino acids. The CDR3 sequence is CAWMPGHLINTGELFF. DNA of the CDR3: TGTGCCTGGATGCCAGGGCACCTCATAAACACCGGGGAGCTGTTTTTT.

This chain connects TRBV18 to TRBJ2-3; 13 nucleotides agree with TRBD2. CDR3 length equals 16 residues. Unmatched junction bases numbered 0, after V lost 0 bases and J lost 3 bases. The germline V gene has CDR1 KGHSH and CDR2 LQKENI. CDR3 DNA sequence: TGTGCCAGCTCACCACCGGGACTAGCGGGAACAGATACGCAGTATTTT. Residues: CASSPPGLAGTDTQYF.

This chain links TRBV30 with TRBJ2-3; possible D gene TRBD2, 5 bases. This CDR3 is 14 amino acids long. Germline V gene lookup returns CDR1 GTSNPN and CDR2 SVGIG (reference sequence). V was pared by 0 bases and J by 0 bases, with 7 bases between. The CDR3 protein is CAWSVSGSTDTQYF. CDR3 sequence (DNA): TGTGCCTGGAGTGTAAGCGGTAGCACAGATACGCAGTATTTT.

The CDR3 region is CSVTGGSSYNEQFF. DNA of the CDR3: TGCAGCGTTACAGGCGGAAGCTCCTACAATGAGCAGTTCTTC. The chain employs TRBV29-1 and TRBJ2-1, with D tentatively TRBD1 (5 bases). The CDR3 totals 14 residues. The ends were cut back, 5 bases at V and 0 bases at J, with 11 bases in the middle. Germline V CDR1 and CDR2: SQVTM, ANQGSEA.

The rearrangement links TRBV28 to TRBJ1-6, with TRBD1 matching 8 bases. Per germline, CDR1 MDHEN and CDR2 SYDVKM. V shed 1 base, J shed 10 bases, and the junction held 6 bases outside the gene matches. The CDR3 spans 15 residues. CDR3 loop: CASSLYFQGASPLHF. The CDR3 coding sequence is TGTGCCAGCAGTTTATATTTCCAGGGGGCCTCACCCCTCCACTTT.

The chain couples TRBV27 to TRBJ2-1; D is possibly TRBD1 (6 bases). Germline V CDR1 and CDR2: MNHEY, SMNVEV (reference sequence). The CDR3 is 13 amino acids. The V end was cut by 4 bases, the J end by 8 bases, with 12 bases between. The CDR3 spells CASSYNREHEQFF. The CDR3 nucleotides are TGTGCCAGCAGTTATAACAGGGAACATGAGCAGTTCTTC.

This clonotype was recorded once. The genes are TRBV6-5 and TRBJ2-1; 7 nucleotides align to TRBD2. V trimming: 8 bases; J trimming: 14 bases; junction bases outside the gene matches: 12. Germline V lookup: CDR1 MNHEY, CDR2 SVGAGI. The CDR3 extends over 12 amino acids. In DNA, the CDR3 is TGTGCCAGCGGGGGAGGAACTAGCGTCGAGTTCTTC. This codes for CASGGGTSVEFF.

This clonotype was seen a single time. This chain joins TRBV19 and TRBJ2-1, with D possibly matching TRBD2 (6 bases). The germline gives CDR1 LNHDA, CDR2 SQIVND (reference sequence). The CDR3 has 12 residues. Trimming took 6 bases from V and 9 from J, leaving 12 bases between them. CDR3 sequence (DNA): TGTGCCAGTAGCATCACGGGAGCTGAGCAGTTCTTC. Translated, it gives CASSITGAEQFF.

V gene TRBV7-9 combines with J gene TRBJ2-1; possible D gene TRBD1, 6 bases. This CDR3 is built from 15 residues. Trimming cost V 5 bases and J 5 bases, with 16 bases left between them. Germline V gene data show CDR1 as SEHNR and CDR2 as FQNEAQ (reference sequence). The CDR3 sequence: CASSPQGYGDNEQFF. The CDR3 DNA reads TGTGCCAGCAGCCCACAGGGCTATGGGGACAATGAGCAGTTCTTC.

This clonotype has a handful of counts. The chain couples TRBV30 to TRBJ2-5; no clear D. Germline loops: CDR1 GTSNPN, CDR2 SVGIG (reference sequence). The CDR3 has 12 residues. Between the trimmed V and J ends, which lost 0 bases and 2 bases, there was a span of 4 bases. CDR3 coding DNA: TGTGCCTGGAGTGTGTATCAAGAGACCCAGTACTTC. Its protein is CAWSVYQETQYF.

This chain joins TRBV20-1 and TRBJ1-2; TRBD1 matches at 7 bases. Trimming cost V 6 bases and J 8 bases; bases outside gene matches: 12. Germline V gene lookup returns CDR1 DFQATT and CDR2 SNEGSKA (reference sequence). There are 13 residues in the CDR3. This CDR3 reads CSATPGQLLGYTF. Here the CDR3 DNA reads TGCAGTGCGACGCCGGGACAGCTCCTCGGCTACACCTTC.

This clonotype was detected only once. The gene calls are TRBV12-3 or TRBV12-4 and TRBJ2-1; a possible D gene is TRBD1 (6 bases). V lost 5 bases, J lost 6 bases, and 14 bases lay in between. The CDR3 contains 14 residues. DNA of the CDR3: TGTGCCAGCAGTACTCCCAAACAGGGCAATGAGCAGTTCTTC. Residues: CASSTPKQGNEQFF.

The J gene is TRBJ2-7, the V gene TRBV20-1, with a tentative D call TRBD1 (6 bases). The V gene's germline CDR1 is DFQATT and CDR2 SNEGSKA (reference sequence). The CDR3 covers 14 residues. Trimming pared 2 bases from V and 2 bases from J, leaving 13 bases between. CDR3 in amino acids: CSARSPTGTYEQYF. The CDR3 DNA follows: TGCAGTGCTAGATCCCCAACAGGGACCTACGAGCAGTACTTC.

The chain couples TRBV27 to TRBJ1-1; the match to TRBD1 covers 8 bases. Per germline, CDR1 MNHEY and CDR2 SMNVEV (reference sequence). CDR3 length: 15 amino acids. J gave up 5 bases and V 7 bases, and 12 bases lay outside the gene matches. The CDR3 loop reads CASTNFQGAGTEAFF. The CDR3 region has the DNA TGTGCCAGCACCAACTTCCAGGGGGCTGGTACTGAAGCTTTCTTT.

CDR3 in DNA: TGTGCCAGCAGCTTGGACAGGTCCCACTATGGCTACACCTTC. Protein product: CASSLDRSHYGYTF. The chain combines TRBV27 with TRBJ1-2; 7 bases match TRBD1. CDR1 and CDR2 (germline): MNHEY, SMNVEV (reference sequence). J gave up 3 bases and V 6 bases, and 7 bases lay outside the gene matches. This CDR3 comprises 14 residues.

The V and J genes are TRBV27 and TRBJ2-1; D might be TRBD2 (6 bases). Deletions cut 1 base from V and 6 bases from J, with 16 bases between. Germline CDR1 MNHEY, CDR2 SMNVEV (reference sequence). The CDR3 is 16 residues long. The CDR3 sequence is CASSLLGSWRGNEQFF. Written as DNA, the CDR3 is TGTGCCAGCAGTTTATTGGGGAGTTGGAGGGGCAATGAGCAGTTCTTC.

CDR3 amino acids: CASSPEVVAPLHF. CDR3 nucleotide sequence: TGTGCCAGCAGCCCCGAGGTGGTGGCACCCCTCCACTTT. The chain has TRBV2 and TRBJ1-6; D unclear. Germline loops: CDR1 SNHLY, CDR2 FYNNEI. V shed 6 bases and J shed 11 bases, with 14 bases lying between them. The CDR3 is 13 residues long.

V usage is TRBV5-4 and J usage is TRBJ2-1; TRBD1 or TRBD2 may be the D gene (5 bases each). CDR1 and CDR2 (germline): SGHNT, YYREEE (reference sequence). The V gene lost 0 bases and the J gene lost 3 bases, with 16 bases spanning the gap. The CDR3 sequence is 17 residues long. The CDR3 region has the DNA TGTGCCAGCAGCTTGGTCGGTCGGGACCTAAACTACAATGAGCAGTTCTTC. Translating it yields CASSLVGRDLNYNEQFF.

The chain recombines TRBV29-1 with TRBJ2-3; TRBD1 aligns across 8 bases. V was pared by 5 bases and J by 4 bases, with 5 bases of the junction left unmatched. The CDR3 consists of 13 residues. Looked up from germline, CDR1 is SQVTM and CDR2 is ANQGSEA. CDR3 sequence: CSVSDRVPDTQYF. Written as DNA, the CDR3 is TGCAGCGTTTCGGACAGGGTGCCAGATACGCAGTATTTT.